This TCR beta chain originates from a study of T cell clones after liver transplantation. Study-level information: Standard immunosuppression, with no induction, continued until 12-24 months after transplant. Draws occurred before transplant, before withdrawal, and after complete or failed withdrawal.

CDR3 length: 13 amino acids. V lost 4 bases and J lost 7; bases outside the gene matches: 4. Per the germline V gene, CDR1 is KGHSH and CDR2 is LQKENI. Assay used: immunoSEQ multiplex PCR; TCRdb lists only in-frame clones, some missing. This sample has tens of thousands of clones, with 80% to 95% found just once. CD3+CD4+ and CD3+CD8+ cells were FACS-sorted from thawed unstimulated PBMCs. The sequence was obtained from a human patient who received a liver transplant. Certain T cells may be donor cells from the graft. This chain links TRBV18 with TRBJ2-1; TRBD2 aligns across 7 bases. The material sequenced was CD4+ T cells from blood, taken roughly 26 months after liver transplant. Here the CDR3 DNA reads TGTGCCAGCTCACAGGGGAGGGAAAATGAGCAGTTCTTC. Translated: CASSQGRENEQFF.